The present T cell receptor beta chain was sequenced within a study of T cell repertoires in cytomegalovirus infection. Study summary: The public TCR beta signatures pointed to both CMV infection and matching HLA type.

Germline V lookup: CDR1 SGHTA, CDR2 FQGNSA. This CDR3 is 15 amino acids long. V trimming: 6 bases; J trimming: 8 bases; junction bases outside the gene matches: 9. This clonotype was recorded many times. The antigen remains undetermined. TCRdb ran MiXCR on the reads and lists one entry per CDR3 protein. The data show some 250,000 distinct CDR3 sequences, with roughly 9.1% seen just once and approximately 15% held by the top ten. Findings and limits, study-wide: It was HLA-C-restricted CMV-specific TCR beta clonotypes that dominated the response ex vivo. Summed frequency of shared TCR beta families picked out CMV carriers who also had the relevant HLA.

Input material: PBMCs. The sequence was collected from a human donor in good health (CMV status not recorded). Some clones in this sample may be carry-over from other donors' samples. This chain joins TRBV7-2 and TRBJ1-6; TRBD1 matches 8 bases. CDR3 region: CASSFYGQGDSPLHF. In DNA form, the CDR3 reads TGTGCCAGCAGTTTCTATGGACAGGGTGATTCACCCCTCCACTTT. Together with reference TRBV7-2 and TRBJ1-6, the CDR3 gives the full variable domain: GAGVSQSPSNKVTEKGKDVELRCDPISGHTALYWYRQSLGQGLEFLIYFQGNSAPDKSGLPSDRFSAERTGGSVSTLTIQRTQQEDSAVYLCASSFYGQGDSPLHFGNGTRLTVT.